This TCR beta chain came from a study of blood T cells in healthy people across ages. Sample-barcoded 5' priming and a J-beta primer mix drove a second PCR of roughly 6 to 12 cycles. From the 5' RACE reads, TCRdb called clonotypes with MiXCR, one entry per CDR3 protein. The data show over a million distinct CDR3 sequences, around 40% seen once. Study-wide results and caveats: Researchers judged that diversity estimates from one million T cells fell short of true values. Whereas aged donors had fewer naive CD4+ cells, long-lived donors had more of them and higher diversity.

The study isolated at least 7 million PBMCs from each sample. There were at least 6 micrograms of total RNA extracted from every sample. Germline V gene sequence: CDR1 KGHSH, CDR2 LQKENI. The CDR3 is 15 amino acids. To note about this clonotype: Its antigen is still unknown.

The sequenced sample was blood. The rearrangement links TRBV18 to TRBJ2-5; TRBD1 is a possible D gene (5 bases). The J call is uncertain, as TRBJ2-7 better fits the DNA end. The sequence was collected from a woman under 30 in good health. The CDR3 loop is CASSPGSRDPHEQYF. CDR3 bases: TGTGCCAGCTCACCAGGAAGCAGGGATCCACACGAGCAGTACTTC.